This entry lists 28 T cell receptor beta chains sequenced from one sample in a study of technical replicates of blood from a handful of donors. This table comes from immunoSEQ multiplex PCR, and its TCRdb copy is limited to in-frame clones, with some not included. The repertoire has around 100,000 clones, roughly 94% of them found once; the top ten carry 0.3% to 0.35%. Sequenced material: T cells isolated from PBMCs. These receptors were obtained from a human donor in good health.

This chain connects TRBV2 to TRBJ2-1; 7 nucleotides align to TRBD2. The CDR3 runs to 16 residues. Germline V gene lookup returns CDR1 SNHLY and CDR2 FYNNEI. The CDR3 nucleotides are TGTGCGACACTATCGTCCACCGCGGGAGAAGTGGATGAGCAGTTCTTC. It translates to CATLSSTAGEVDEQFF.

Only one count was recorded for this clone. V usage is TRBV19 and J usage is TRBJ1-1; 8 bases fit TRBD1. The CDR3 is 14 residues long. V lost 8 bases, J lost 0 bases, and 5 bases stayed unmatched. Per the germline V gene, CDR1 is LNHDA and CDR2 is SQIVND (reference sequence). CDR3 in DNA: TGTGCCAGTGGACGGGACAGGCTGAACACTGAAGCTTTCTTT. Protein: CASGRDRLNTEAFF. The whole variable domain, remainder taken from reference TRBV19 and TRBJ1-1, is DGGITQSPKYLFRKEGQNVTLSCEQNLNHDAMYWYRQDPGQGLRLIYYSQIVNDFQKGDIAEGYSVSREKKESFPLTVTSAQKNPTAFYLCASGRDRLNTEAFFGQGTRLTVV.

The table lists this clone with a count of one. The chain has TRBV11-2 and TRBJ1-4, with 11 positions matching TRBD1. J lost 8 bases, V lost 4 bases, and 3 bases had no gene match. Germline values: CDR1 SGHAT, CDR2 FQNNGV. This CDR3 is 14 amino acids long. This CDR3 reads CASSSGTGGEKLFF. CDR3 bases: TGTGCCAGCAGCTCCGGGACAGGGGGAGAAAAACTGTTTTTT. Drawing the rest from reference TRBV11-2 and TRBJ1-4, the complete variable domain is EAGVAQSPRYKIIEKRQSVAFWCNPISGHATLYWYQQILGQGPKLLIQFQNNGVVDDSQLPKDRFSAERLKGVDSTLKIQPAKLEDSAVYLCASSSGTGGEKLFFGSGTQLSVL.

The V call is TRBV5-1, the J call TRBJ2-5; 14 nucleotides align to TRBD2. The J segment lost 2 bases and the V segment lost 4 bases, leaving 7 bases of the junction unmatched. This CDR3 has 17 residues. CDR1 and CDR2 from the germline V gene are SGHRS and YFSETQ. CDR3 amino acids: CASSTGTSGSPQETQYF. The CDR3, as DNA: TGCGCCAGCAGCACCGGGACTAGCGGGAGCCCGCAAGAGACCCAGTACTTC.

This CDR3 reads CSARVADTQYF. CDR3 sequence (DNA): TGCAGTGCTAGGGTAGCGGATACGCAGTATTTT. The V call is TRBV20-1, the J call TRBJ2-3; D perhaps matches TRBD2 (5 bases). This CDR3 region has 11 residues. CDR1 is DFQATT and CDR2 is SNEGSKA in the germline V gene (reference sequence). V gave up 3 bases and J gave up 6 bases, with 7 bases separating them.

CDR3 loop: CASSIQGNHEQFF. The CDR3 nucleotides read TGTGCCAGTAGTATCCAGGGTAACCATGAGCAGTTCTTC. The V gene is TRBV19, the J gene TRBJ2-1; TRBD1 might be the D (5 bases). Trimming took off 3 bases at V and 8 bases at J, with 11 bases between the two ends. The CDR3 contains 13 residues. CDR1 and CDR2 (germline): LNHDA, SQIVND (reference sequence).

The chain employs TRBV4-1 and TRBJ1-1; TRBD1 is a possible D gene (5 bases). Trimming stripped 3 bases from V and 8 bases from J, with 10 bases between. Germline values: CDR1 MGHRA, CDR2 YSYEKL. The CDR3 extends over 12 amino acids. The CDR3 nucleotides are TGCGCCAGCAGCCAGGCAGGGAACGAAGCTTTCTTT. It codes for CASSQAGNEAFF.

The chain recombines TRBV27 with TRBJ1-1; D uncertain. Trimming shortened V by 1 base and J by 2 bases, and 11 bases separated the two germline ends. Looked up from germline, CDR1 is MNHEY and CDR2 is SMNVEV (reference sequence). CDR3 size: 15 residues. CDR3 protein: CASSLYGGTNTEAFF. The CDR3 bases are TGTGCCAGCAGTTTATACGGCGGAACAAACACTGAAGCTTTCTTT.

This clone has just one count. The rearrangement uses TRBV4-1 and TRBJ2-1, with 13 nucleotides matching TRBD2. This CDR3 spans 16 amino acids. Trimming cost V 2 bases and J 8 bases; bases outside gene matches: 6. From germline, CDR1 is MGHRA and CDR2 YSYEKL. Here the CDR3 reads CASSQFELAGGHEQFF. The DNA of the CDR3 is TGCGCCAGCAGCCAATTCGAACTAGCGGGAGGGCATGAGCAGTTCTTC.

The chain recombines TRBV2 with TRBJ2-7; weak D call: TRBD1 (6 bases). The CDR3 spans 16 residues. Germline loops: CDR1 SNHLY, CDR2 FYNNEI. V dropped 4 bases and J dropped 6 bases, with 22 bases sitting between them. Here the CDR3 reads CASSASGHPYIAEQYF. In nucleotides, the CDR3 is TGTGCCAGCAGTGCATCGGGACACCCCTACATTGCCGAGCAGTACTTC.

CDR3 nucleotide sequence: TGTGCCAGCAGCTTGGGAGGATCGAACACTGAAGCTTTCTTT. Protein sequence: CASSLGGSNTEAFF. The genes are TRBV7-9 and TRBJ1-1, with D hard to call. The CDR3 runs 14 residues. Per germline, CDR1 SEHNR and CDR2 FQNEAQ (reference sequence). With 3 bases removed from V and 1 base from J, the gap between germline ends came to 9 bases.

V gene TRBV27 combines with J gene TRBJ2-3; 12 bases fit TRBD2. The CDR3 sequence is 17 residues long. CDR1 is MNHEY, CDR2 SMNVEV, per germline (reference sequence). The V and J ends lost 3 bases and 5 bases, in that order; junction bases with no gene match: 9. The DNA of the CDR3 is TGTGCCAGCAGTTTCGGACTAGCGGGGCGTATGGGAGATACGCAGTATTTT. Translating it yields CASSFGLAGRMGDTQYF.

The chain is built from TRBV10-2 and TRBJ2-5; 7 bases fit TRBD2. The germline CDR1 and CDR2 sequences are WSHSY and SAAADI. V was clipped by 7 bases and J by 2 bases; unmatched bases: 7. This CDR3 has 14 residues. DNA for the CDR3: TGCGCCAGCACCTCTAGCGGAACGCAAGAGACCCAGTACTTC. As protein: CASTSSGTQETQYF.

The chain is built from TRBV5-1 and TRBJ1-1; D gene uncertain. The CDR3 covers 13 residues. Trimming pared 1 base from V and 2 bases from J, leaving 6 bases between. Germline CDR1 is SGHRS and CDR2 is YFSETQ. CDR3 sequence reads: CASSLNSNTEAFF. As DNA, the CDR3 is TGCGCCAGCAGCTTGAACAGCAACACTGAAGCTTTCTTT.

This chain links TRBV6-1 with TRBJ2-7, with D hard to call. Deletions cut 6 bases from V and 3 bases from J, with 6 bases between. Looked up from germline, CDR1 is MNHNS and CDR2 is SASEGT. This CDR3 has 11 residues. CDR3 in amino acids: CASRFYYEQYF. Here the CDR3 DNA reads TGTGCCAGCAGGTTTTACTACGAGCAGTACTTC.

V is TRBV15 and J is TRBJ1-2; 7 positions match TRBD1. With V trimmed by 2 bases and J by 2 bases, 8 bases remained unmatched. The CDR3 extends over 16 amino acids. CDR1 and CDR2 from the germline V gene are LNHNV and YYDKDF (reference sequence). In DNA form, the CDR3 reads TGTGCCACCAGCAGATCCCCTATGGACAGGAACTATGGCTACACCTTC. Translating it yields CATSRSPMDRNYGYTF.

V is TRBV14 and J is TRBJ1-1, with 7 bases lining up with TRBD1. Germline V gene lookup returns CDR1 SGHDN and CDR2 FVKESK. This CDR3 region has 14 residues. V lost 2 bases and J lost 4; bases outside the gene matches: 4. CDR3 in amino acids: CASSQSGTVTEAFF. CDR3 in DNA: TGTGCCAGCAGCCAATCCGGGACAGTCACTGAAGCTTTCTTT.

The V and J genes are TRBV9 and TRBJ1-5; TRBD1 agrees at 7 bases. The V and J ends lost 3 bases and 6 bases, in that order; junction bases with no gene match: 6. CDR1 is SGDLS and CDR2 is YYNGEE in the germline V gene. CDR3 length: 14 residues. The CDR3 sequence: CASSGTGKSQPQHF. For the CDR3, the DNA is TGTGCCAGCAGCGGGACAGGAAAATCTCAGCCCCAGCATTTT.

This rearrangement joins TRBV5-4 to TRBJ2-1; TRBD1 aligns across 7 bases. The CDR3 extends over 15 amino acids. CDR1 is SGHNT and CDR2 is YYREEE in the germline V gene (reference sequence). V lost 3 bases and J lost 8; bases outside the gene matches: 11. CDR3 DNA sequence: TGTGCCAGCAGCTCCCGACGAGACAGGGTCGATGAGCAGTTCTTC. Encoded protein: CASSSRRDRVDEQFF.

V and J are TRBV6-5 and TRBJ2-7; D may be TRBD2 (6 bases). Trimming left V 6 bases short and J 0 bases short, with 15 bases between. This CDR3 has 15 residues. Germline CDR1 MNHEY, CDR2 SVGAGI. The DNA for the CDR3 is TGTGCCAGCAGATATCCGGGAGAAGTCTCCTACGAGCAGTACTTC. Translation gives CASRYPGEVSYEQYF.

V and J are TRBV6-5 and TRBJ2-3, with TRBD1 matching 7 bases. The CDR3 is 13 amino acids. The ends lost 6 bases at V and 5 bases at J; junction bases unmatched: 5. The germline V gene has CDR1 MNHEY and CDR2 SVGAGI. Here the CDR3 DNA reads TGTGCCAGCAGGAGGGGGCCCGAAGATACGCAGTATTTT. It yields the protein CASRRGPEDTQYF.

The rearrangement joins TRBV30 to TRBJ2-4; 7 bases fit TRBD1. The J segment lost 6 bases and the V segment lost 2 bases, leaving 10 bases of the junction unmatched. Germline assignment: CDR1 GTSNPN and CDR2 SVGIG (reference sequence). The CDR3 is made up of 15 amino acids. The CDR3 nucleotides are TGTGCCTGGAGTCAGGTCAGGGGGTTTGCAAACATTCAGTACTTC. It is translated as CAWSQVRGFANIQYF.

CDR3 in DNA: TGTGCCAGCAATAGTTTGAACACTGAAGCTTTCTTT. Amino acids: CASNSLNTEAFF. The chain couples TRBV9 to TRBJ1-1; D gene unclear. The CDR3 is made up of 12 amino acids. V lost 6 bases to trimming and J lost 0 bases, with 6 bases between them. Germline CDR1 reads SGDLS; CDR2 reads YYNGEE.

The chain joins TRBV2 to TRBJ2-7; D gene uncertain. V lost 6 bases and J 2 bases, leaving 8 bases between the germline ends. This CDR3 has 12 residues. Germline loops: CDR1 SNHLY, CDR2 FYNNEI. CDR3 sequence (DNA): TGTGCCAGCAGAGATACGGCCTACGAGCAGTACTTC. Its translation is CASRDTAYEQYF.

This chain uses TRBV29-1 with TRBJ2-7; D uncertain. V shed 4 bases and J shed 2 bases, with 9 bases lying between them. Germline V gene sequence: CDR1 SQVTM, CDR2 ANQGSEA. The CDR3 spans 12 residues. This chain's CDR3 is CSVAYSPYEQYF. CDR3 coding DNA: TGCAGCGTTGCTTACAGCCCCTACGAGCAGTACTTC.

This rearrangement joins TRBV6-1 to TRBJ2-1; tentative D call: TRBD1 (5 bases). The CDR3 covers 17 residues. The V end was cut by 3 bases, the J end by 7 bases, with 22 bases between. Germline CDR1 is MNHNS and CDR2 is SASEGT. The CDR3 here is CASSDEDQGLILNEQFF. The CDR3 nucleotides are TGTGCCAGCAGTGACGAGGATCAGGGCCTAATACTTAATGAGCAGTTCTTC.

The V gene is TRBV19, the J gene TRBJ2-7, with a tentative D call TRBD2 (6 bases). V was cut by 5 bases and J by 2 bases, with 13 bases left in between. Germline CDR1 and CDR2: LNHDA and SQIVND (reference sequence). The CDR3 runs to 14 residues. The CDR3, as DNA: TGTGCCAGTAGTCCCGGGACTGGAGCCTACGAGCAGTACTTC. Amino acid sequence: CASSPGTGAYEQYF.

The CDR3 nucleotides read TGTGCCAGCAGCCAGCGACAGGAGCCTTACGAGCAGTACTTC. Amino acids: CASSQRQEPYEQYF. The J gene is TRBJ2-7, the V gene TRBV5-6, with TRBD1 as a possible D gene (6 bases). V lost 4 bases and J 4 bases, leaving 15 bases between the germline ends. CDR1 is SGHDT, CDR2 YYEEEE, per germline. This CDR3 is 14 amino acids long.